The rows below give T cell receptor beta chains drawn from one sample of a study of blood T cell repertoires in COVID-19. Sequencing was performed with immunoSEQ multiplex PCR; in TCRdb, only in-frame clones are kept and a portion is missing. The data hold approximately 210,000 clones, with around 92% observed a single time. The sample was PBMCs or T cells enriched from blood (not recorded which). All receptors derive from a woman under 30 who had recovered from COVID-19. Both conserved end residues are part of each CDR3. A D gene is named only where the DNA matches it firmly. Size values are once, few and many counts, or a class for expanded clones, and some rows have none.

v_call: TRBV4-1; clone_size: .; j_call: TRBJ2-5; d_call: TRBD2; cdr3_nt: TGCGCCAGCAGCGCCCGACTAGCGGGGGGGCCAGAGACCCAGTACTTC; cdr3_aa: CASSARLAGGPETQYF
v_call: TRBV9; clone_size: .; j_call: TRBJ2-2; d_call: TRBD1; cdr3_nt: TGTGCCAGCAGCGTGCCCACAGGGGAGTCGGACACCGGGGAGCTGTTTTTT; cdr3_aa: CASSVPTGESDTGELFF
v_call: TRBV27; clone_size: .; j_call: TRBJ1-2; d_call: TRBD1; cdr3_nt: TGTGCCAGCAGTTTATCCTCACCGGGACAGCGCCTCTATGGCTACACCTTC; cdr3_aa: CASSLSSPGQRLYGYTF
v_call: TRBV5-1; clone_size: .; j_call: TRBJ1-1; d_call: .; cdr3_nt: TGCGCCAGCAGCTTGGGGAGGGGTCCCATGAACACTGAAGCTTTCTTT; cdr3_aa: CASSLGRGPMNTEAFF
v_call: TRBV27; clone_size: .; j_call: TRBJ1-1; d_call: .; cdr3_nt: TGTGCCAGCAGTTTAGGCAGGGACACTGAAGCTTTCTTT; cdr3_aa: CASSLGRDTEAFF
v_call: TRBV20-1; clone_size: .; j_call: TRBJ1-2; d_call: .; cdr3_nt: TGCAGTGCGTGGGGGCTGGATGGCTACACCTTC; cdr3_aa: CSAWGLDGYTF
v_call: TRBV12-3/TRBV12-4; clone_size: .; j_call: TRBJ2-5; d_call: .; cdr3_nt: TGTGCCAGCAGTTTCGGCCAGCGGGACAAGTACTTC; cdr3_aa: CASSFGQRDKYF
v_call: TRBV13; clone_size: .; j_call: TRBJ1-1; d_call: TRBD1; cdr3_nt: TGTGCCAGCAGCCCCCCTTTGGCGACAGGGCTTAGGGAGAACACTGAAGCTTTCTTT; cdr3_aa: CASSPPLATGLRENTEAFF
v_call: TRBV27; clone_size: .; j_call: TRBJ1-1; d_call: .; cdr3_nt: TGTGCCAGCAGTGGAGGGAGCGCTGAAGCTTTCTTT; cdr3_aa: CASSGGSAEAFF
v_call: TRBV7-9; clone_size: once; j_call: TRBJ1-3; d_call: TRBD1; cdr3_nt: TGTGCCAGCAGCTTAGGACAGGGGCGCGGAAACACCATATATTTT; cdr3_aa: CASSLGQGRGNTIYF
v_call: TRBV19; clone_size: .; j_call: TRBJ1-2; d_call: TRBD1; cdr3_nt: TGTGCCAGTACCCCGACAGGGAACCTTTATGGCTACACCTTC; cdr3_aa: CASTPTGNLYGYTF
v_call: TRBV7-3; clone_size: .; j_call: TRBJ2-7; d_call: .; cdr3_nt: TGTGCCAGCAGCCAGAAAGAGGAGTACTACGAGCAGTACTTC; cdr3_aa: CASSQKEEYYEQYF
v_call: TRBV7-9; clone_size: .; j_call: TRBJ1-2; d_call: .; cdr3_nt: TGTGCCAGCAGCGAGAACAGCGGAGGCTACACCTTC; cdr3_aa: CASSENSGGYTF
v_call: TRBV5-4; clone_size: .; j_call: TRBJ1-6; d_call: TRBD1; cdr3_nt: TGTGCCAGCAGCCCACCAGGGACAGGGGGGGCCCCTATCTCACCCCTCCACTTT; cdr3_aa: CASSPPGTGGAPISPLHF
v_call: TRBV12-3/TRBV12-4; clone_size: .; j_call: TRBJ1-6; d_call: .; cdr3_nt: TGTGCCAGCACCCAGGGGAATTCACCCCTCCACTTT; cdr3_aa: CASTQGNSPLHF
v_call: TRBV14; clone_size: .; j_call: TRBJ1-6; d_call: .; cdr3_nt: TGTGCCAGCAGTCTTAGGAGCTCCTATAATTCACCCCTCCACTTT; cdr3_aa: CASSLRSSYNSPLHF
v_call: TRBV25-1; clone_size: .; j_call: TRBJ2-1; d_call: TRBD2; cdr3_nt: TGTGCCAGCAGTTGGAGGACTAGCGGGGGGGAGTACAATGAGCAGTTCTTC; cdr3_aa: CASSWRTSGGEYNEQFF
v_call: TRBV4-1; clone_size: .; j_call: TRBJ2-1; d_call: TRBD1; cdr3_nt: TGCGCCAGCAGCCCCTGGGGACAGAGATCAAATGAGCAGTTCTTC; cdr3_aa: CASSPWGQRSNEQFF
v_call: TRBV11-2; clone_size: .; j_call: TRBJ2-7; d_call: .; cdr3_nt: TGTGCCAGCAGCCCAGGGTTTTACTACGAGCAGTACTTC; cdr3_aa: CASSPGFYYEQYF
v_call: TRBV6-5; clone_size: .; j_call: TRBJ2-3; d_call: .; cdr3_nt: TGTGCCAGCAGTCCCCGGGATAGCACAGATACGCAGTATTTT; cdr3_aa: CASSPRDSTDTQYF
v_call: TRBV9; clone_size: once; j_call: TRBJ1-2; d_call: .; cdr3_nt: TGTGCCAGCAGCGGCGGGTGGGGGGACTATGGCTACACCTTC; cdr3_aa: CASSGGWGDYGYTF
v_call: TRBV18; clone_size: once; j_call: TRBJ2-3; d_call: TRBD2; cdr3_nt: TGTGCCAGCTCAAAACTAGCGGGGGGGCCAACAGATACGCAGTATTTT; cdr3_aa: CASSKLAGGPTDTQYF
v_call: TRBV9; clone_size: .; j_call: TRBJ2-3; d_call: .; cdr3_nt: TGTGCCAGCAGCGTAGGCGCGGCACCTACCTACACAGATACGCAGTATTTT; cdr3_aa: CASSVGAAPTYTDTQYF
v_call: TRBV27; clone_size: .; j_call: TRBJ1-1; d_call: .; cdr3_nt: TGTGCCAGCAGTCCTAGGACAGTGCTAATGAACACTGAAGCTTTCTTT; cdr3_aa: CASSPRTVLMNTEAFF
v_call: TRBV11-2; clone_size: .; j_call: TRBJ2-1; d_call: TRBD1; cdr3_nt: TGTGCCAGCAGCTTAGAGGGGACAGGGAGAAATGAGCAGTTCTTC; cdr3_aa: CASSLEGTGRNEQFF
v_call: TRBV5-4; clone_size: .; j_call: TRBJ2-5; d_call: TRBD1; cdr3_nt: TGTGCCAGCAGCCGAAATTCAGGGGGCCAAGAGACCCAGTACTTC; cdr3_aa: CASSRNSGGQETQYF
v_call: TRBV5-8; clone_size: .; j_call: TRBJ2-5; d_call: TRBD1; cdr3_nt: TGTGCCAGCAGCTTGGGACAGGGTAGGGAGACCCAGTACTTC; cdr3_aa: CASSLGQGRETQYF
v_call: TRBV5-1; clone_size: .; j_call: TRBJ2-3; d_call: TRBD2; cdr3_nt: TGCGCCAGCAGCTTGGAGGCTCGCGGGGGGGTGGATACGCAGTATTTT; cdr3_aa: CASSLEARGGVDTQYF
v_call: TRBV27; clone_size: .; j_call: TRBJ1-1; d_call: TRBD1; cdr3_nt: TGTGCCAGTAATCCAGGGGGCGGGGGCACTGAAGCTTTCTTT; cdr3_aa: CASNPGGGGTEAFF
v_call: TRBV6-5; clone_size: .; j_call: TRBJ1-2; d_call: .; cdr3_nt: TGTGCCAGCAGTTATTTTTCAGGGCCGGGCGGCTACACCTTC; cdr3_aa: CASSYFSGPGGYTF
v_call: TRBV2; clone_size: .; j_call: TRBJ1-5; d_call: .; cdr3_nt: TGTGCCAGCAGTAGTGAGGGTTTGGGCAATCAGCCCCAGCATTTT; cdr3_aa: CASSSEGLGNQPQHF